These T cell receptor beta chains were read from a single sample in a study of metastatic and nonmetastatic thyroid tumors. TCRdb re-called clones from the PCR reads using MiXCR. The data show 15,000 to 20,000 clones, with about 22% seen just once and roughly a fifth held by the top ten. The sequencing input was adjacent normal tissue. These receptors were taken from a female donor with papillary thyroid cancer or a benign thyroid nodule (not recorded which). Some clones in this sample may be carry-over from other donors' samples. Both conserved end residues are part of each CDR3. The order of the fields is CDR3 protein, CDR3 DNA, J gene, D gene, V gene, clone size. The D gene is left open where the match is weak. Size is omitted from some rows. Given values are once, few, many or a class for expanded clones.

CDR3: CAWSLGLRGYEQYF
DNA: TGTGCCTGGAGTTTGGGCCTCAGAGGCTACGAGCAGTACTTC
J: TRBJ2-7
D: NA
V: TRBV30
size: large

CDR3: CASSLPGRTYEQYF
DNA: TGTGCCAGCTCACTTCCGGGACGGACCTACGAGCAGTACTTC
J: TRBJ2-7
D: NA
V: TRBV18
size: few

CDR3: CASSYSGPGQGVFWQYF
DNA: TGTGCCAGCAGTTACTCGGGACCGGGACAGGGGGTATTCTGGCAGTACTTC
J: TRBJ2-7
D: TRBD1
V: TRBV6-7
size: many

CDR3: CASSLSAEAFF
DNA: TGTGCCAGCAGTCTCAGCGCTGAAGCTTTCTTT
J: TRBJ1-1
D: NA
V: TRBV12-3/TRBV12-4
size: few

CDR3: CAWSVRRGDQPQHF
DNA: TGTGCCTGGAGTGTACGTCGGGGGGATCAGCCCCAGCATTTT
J: TRBJ1-5
D: NA
V: TRBV30
size: few

CDR3: CASSGGRANYNEQFF
DNA: TGTGCCAGTAGTGGAGGGAGGGCTAATTACAATGAGCAGTTCTTC
J: TRBJ2-1
D: TRBD2
V: TRBV19
size: NA

CDR3: CASRMTPALEQYF
DNA: TGTGCCAGCAGAATGACACCGGCCCTCGAGCAGTACTTC
J: TRBJ2-7
D: NA
V: TRBV6-1
size: NA

CDR3: CAGSTQDYNEQFF
DNA: TGTGCCGGGTCAACCCAGGACTACAATGAGCAGTTCTTC
J: TRBJ2-1
D: NA
V: TRBV2
size: NA

CDR3: CSAGLRLKEQFF
DNA: TGCAGTGCGGGGCTGCGGCTTAAGGAGCAGTTCTTC
J: TRBJ2-1
D: NA
V: TRBV20-1
size: NA

CDR3: CASSTETYNEQFF
DNA: TGTGCCAGCAGCACAGAGACCTACAATGAGCAGTTCTTC
J: TRBJ2-1
D: NA
V: TRBV6-1
size: NA

CDR3: CSASPPTGGYEKLFF
DNA: TGCAGTGCTAGCCCGCCGACAGGGGGCTATGAAAAACTGTTTTTT
J: TRBJ1-4
D: TRBD1
V: TRBV20-1
size: few

CDR3: CASGVTANYNSPLHF
DNA: TGTGCCAGCGGAGTGACAGCCAACTATAATTCACCCCTCCACTTT
J: TRBJ1-6
D: NA
V: TRBV28
size: NA

CDR3: CASSPRGAGRGYTF
DNA: TGTGCCAGCAGCCCCCGGGGGGCAGGGCGCGGCTACACCTTC
J: TRBJ1-2
D: NA
V: TRBV11-3
size: NA

CDR3: CASAGLAGTYEQYF
DNA: TGTGCCAGCGCGGGACTAGCGGGGACCTACGAGCAGTACTTC
J: TRBJ2-7
D: TRBD2
V: TRBV6-1
size: many

CDR3: CASSIQGTSRSTDTQYF
DNA: TGTGCCAGCAGTATTCAAGGGACTAGCAGAAGCACAGATACGCAGTATTTT
J: TRBJ2-3
D: TRBD2
V: TRBV7-3
size: NA

CDR3: CKLAGTYNEQFF
DNA: TGCAAGTTAGCGGGAACCTACAATGAGCAGTTCTTC
J: TRBJ2-1
D: TRBD2
V: TRBV20-1
size: NA

CDR3: CASTGQTNYAYTF
DNA: TGTGCCAGCACCGGACAGACGAACTATGCCTACACCTTC
J: TRBJ1-2
D: NA
V: TRBV2
size: few

CDR3: CASQGSTTEKLFF
DNA: TGTGCCAGCCAGGGATCAACTACTGAAAAACTGTTTTTT
J: TRBJ1-4
D: NA
V: TRBV2
size: NA